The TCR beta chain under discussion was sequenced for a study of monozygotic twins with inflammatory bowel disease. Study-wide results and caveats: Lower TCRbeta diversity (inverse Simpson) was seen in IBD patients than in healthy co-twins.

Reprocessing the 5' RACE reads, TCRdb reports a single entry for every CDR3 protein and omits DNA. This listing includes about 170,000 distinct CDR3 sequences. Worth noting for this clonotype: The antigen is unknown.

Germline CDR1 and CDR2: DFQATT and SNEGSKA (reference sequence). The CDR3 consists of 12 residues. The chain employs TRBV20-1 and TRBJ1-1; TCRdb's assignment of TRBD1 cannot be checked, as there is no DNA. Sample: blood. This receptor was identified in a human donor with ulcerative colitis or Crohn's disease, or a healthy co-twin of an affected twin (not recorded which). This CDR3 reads CSAPGRHTEAFF.